This TCR beta chain was obtained from a study of cytomegalovirus exposure and HLA in healthy donors. Points from the study as a whole: Donors belonging to an Asian-associated ancestry cluster reportedly showed fewer N-insertions in productive TCRs than the approximately 690-donor mean, according to what a later analysis found.

The germline V gene has CDR1 SQVTM and CDR2 ANQGSEA. CDR3 length: 14 amino acids. Deletions cut 4 bases from V and 0 bases from J, with 10 bases between. Primers included in the PCR were 60 Vbeta and 13 Jbeta primers. Sequenced by immunoSEQ multiplex PCR; TCRdb stores in-frame clones only, minus some. The sample yields roughly 130,000 clones, 50% to 80% seen once. About this clone: What it binds is unknown.

This chain uses TRBV29-1 with TRBJ1-3, with D possibly TRBD1 on 5 matching bases. The sequenced material came from PBMCs. This TCR was recovered from a woman aged 40 to 49 in good health and CMV-seropositive. The CDR3 nucleotides read TGCAGCGTTGCCGGGGGAAGCTCTGGAAACACCATATATTTT. Translated: CSVAGGSSGNTIYF.